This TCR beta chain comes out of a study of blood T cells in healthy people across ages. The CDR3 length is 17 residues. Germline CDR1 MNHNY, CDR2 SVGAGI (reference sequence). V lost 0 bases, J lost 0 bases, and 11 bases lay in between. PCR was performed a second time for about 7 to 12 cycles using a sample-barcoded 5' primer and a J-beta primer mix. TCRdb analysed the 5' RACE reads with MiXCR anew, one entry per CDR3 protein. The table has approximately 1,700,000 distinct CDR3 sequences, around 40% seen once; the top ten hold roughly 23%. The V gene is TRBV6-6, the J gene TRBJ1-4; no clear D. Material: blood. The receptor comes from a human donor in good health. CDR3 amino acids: CASSYSGIGSTNEKLFF. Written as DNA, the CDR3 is TGTGCCAGCAGTTACTCGGGGATAGGCTCAACTAATGAAAAACTGTTTTTT.